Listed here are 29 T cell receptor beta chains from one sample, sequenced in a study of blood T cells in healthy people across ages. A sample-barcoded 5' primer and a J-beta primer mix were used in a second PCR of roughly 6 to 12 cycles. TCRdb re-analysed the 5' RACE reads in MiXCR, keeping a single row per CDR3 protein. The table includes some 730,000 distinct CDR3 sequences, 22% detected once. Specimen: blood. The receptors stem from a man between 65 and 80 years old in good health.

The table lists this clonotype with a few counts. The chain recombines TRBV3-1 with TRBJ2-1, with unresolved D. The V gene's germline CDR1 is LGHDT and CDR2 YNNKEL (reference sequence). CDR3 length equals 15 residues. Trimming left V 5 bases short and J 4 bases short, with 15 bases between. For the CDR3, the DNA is TGTGCCAGCAGCTCTACTCCTCTAATATACAATGAGCAGTTCTTC. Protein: CASSSTPLIYNEQFF.

The CDR3 sequence: CASGAGGTFYNEQFF. CDR3 nucleotides: TGTGCCAGCGGAGCGGGAGGCACCTTTTACAATGAGCAGTTCTTC. The chain couples TRBV2 to TRBJ2-1; the match to TRBD2 covers 9 bases. V was pared by 8 bases and J by 4 bases, with 9 bases of the junction left unmatched. Germline V CDR1 and CDR2: SNHLY, FYNNEI. This CDR3 has 15 residues.

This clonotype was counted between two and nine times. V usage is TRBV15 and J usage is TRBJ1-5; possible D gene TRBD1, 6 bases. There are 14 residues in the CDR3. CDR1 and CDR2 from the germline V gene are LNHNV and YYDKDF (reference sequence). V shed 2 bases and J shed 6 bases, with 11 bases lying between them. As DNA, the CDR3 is TGTGCCACCAGCAGATCAGGGGCTCGTCAGCCCCAGCATTTT. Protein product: CATSRSGARQPQHF.

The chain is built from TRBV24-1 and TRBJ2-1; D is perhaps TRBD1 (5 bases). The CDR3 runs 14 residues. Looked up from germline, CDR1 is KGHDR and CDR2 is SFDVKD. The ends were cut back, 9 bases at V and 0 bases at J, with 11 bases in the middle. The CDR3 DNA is TGTGCCACCCAGGGAACGGGCTCCTACAATGAGCAGTTCTTC. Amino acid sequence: CATQGTGSYNEQFF.

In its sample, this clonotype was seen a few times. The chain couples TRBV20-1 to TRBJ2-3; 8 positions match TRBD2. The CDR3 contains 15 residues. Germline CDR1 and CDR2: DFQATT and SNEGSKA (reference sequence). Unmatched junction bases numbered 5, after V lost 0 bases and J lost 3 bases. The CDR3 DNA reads TGCAGTGCTAGAGATTTCGTAGCGGGAACAGATACGCAGTATTTT. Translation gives CSARDFVAGTDTQYF.

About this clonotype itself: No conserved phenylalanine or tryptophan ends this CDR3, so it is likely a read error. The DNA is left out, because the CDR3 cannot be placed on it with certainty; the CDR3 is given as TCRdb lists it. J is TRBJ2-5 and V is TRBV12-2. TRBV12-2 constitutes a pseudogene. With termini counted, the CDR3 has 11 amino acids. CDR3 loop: CASRFPYEQYL.

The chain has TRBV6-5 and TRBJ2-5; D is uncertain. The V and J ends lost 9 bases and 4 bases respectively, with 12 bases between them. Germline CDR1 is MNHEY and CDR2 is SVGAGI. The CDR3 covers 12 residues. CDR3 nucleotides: TGTGCCAGTCGGGCCCGCCCAGAGACCCAGTACTTC. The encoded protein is CASRARPETQYF.

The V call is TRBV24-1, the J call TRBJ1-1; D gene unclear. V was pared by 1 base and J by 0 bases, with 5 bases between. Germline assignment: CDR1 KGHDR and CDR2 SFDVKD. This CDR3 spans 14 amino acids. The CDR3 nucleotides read TGTGCCACCAGTGATTTTGCGGTGAACACTGAAGCTTTCTTT. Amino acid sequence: CATSDFAVNTEAFF.

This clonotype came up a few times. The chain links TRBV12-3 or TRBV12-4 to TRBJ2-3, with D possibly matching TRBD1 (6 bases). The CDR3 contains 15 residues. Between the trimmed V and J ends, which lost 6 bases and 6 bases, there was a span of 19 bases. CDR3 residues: CASSFGDIGTDTQYF. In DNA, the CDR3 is TGTGCCAGCAGCTTTGGGGACATCGGAACCGATACGCAGTATTTT.

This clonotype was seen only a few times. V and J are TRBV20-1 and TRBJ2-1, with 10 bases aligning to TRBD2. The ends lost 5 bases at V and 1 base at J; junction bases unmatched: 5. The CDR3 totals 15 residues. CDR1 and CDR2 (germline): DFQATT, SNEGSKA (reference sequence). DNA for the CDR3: TGCAGTGCTGAGACTAGCGGGTCATCCTACAATGAGCAGTTCTTC. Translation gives CSAETSGSSYNEQFF.

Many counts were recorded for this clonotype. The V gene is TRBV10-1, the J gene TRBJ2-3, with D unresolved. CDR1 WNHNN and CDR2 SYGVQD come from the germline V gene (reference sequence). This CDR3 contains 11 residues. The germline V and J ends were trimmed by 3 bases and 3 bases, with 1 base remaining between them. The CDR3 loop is CASSDTDTQYF. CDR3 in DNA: TGCGCCAGCAGTGATACAGATACGCAGTATTTT.

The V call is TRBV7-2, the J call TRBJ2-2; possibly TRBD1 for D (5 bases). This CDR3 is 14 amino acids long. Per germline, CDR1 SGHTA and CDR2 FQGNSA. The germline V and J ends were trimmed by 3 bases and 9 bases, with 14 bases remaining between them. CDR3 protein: CASSFWGQTRELFF. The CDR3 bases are TGTGCCAGCAGCTTCTGGGGCCAGACCCGGGAGCTGTTTTTT. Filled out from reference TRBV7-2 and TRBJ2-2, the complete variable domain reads GAGVSQSPSNKVTEKGKDVELRCDPISGHTALYWYRQSLGQGLEFLIYFQGNSAPDKSGLPSDRFSAERTGGSVSTLTIQRTQQEDSAVYLCASSFWGQTRELFFGEGSRLTVL.

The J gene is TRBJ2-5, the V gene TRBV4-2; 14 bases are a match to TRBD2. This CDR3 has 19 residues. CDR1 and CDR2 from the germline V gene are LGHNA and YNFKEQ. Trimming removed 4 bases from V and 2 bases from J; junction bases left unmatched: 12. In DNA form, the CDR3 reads TGTGCCAGCAGCCGCCGTTCCGGACTAGCGGGGGGAAATCAAGAGACCCAGTACTTC. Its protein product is CASSRRSGLAGGNQETQYF.

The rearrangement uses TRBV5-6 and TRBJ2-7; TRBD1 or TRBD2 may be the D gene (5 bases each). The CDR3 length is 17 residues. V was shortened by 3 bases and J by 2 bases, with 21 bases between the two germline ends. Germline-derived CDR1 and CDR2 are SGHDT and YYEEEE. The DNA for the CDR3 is TGTGCCAGCAGCTCCTCCAGGGTCCAGCGGATTACCTACGAGCAGTACTTC. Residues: CASSSSRVQRITYEQYF.

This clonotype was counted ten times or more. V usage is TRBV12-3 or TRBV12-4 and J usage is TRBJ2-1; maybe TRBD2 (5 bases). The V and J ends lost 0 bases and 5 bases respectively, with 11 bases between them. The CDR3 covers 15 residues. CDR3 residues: CASSLAGRLNNEQFF. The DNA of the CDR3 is TGTGCCAGCAGTTTAGCGGGGAGATTGAACAATGAGCAGTTCTTC.

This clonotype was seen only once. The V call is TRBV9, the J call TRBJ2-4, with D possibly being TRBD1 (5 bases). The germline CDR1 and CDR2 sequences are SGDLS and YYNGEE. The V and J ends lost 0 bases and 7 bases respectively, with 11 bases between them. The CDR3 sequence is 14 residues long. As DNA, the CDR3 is TGTGCCAGCAGCGTAGGGCAGGGTATCAACATTCAGTACTTC. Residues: CASSVGQGINIQYF. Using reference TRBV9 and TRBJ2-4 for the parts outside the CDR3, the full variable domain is DSGVTQTPKHLITATGQRVTLRCSPRSGDLSVYWYQQSLDQGLQFLIQYYNGEERAKGNILERFSAQQFPDLHSELNLSSLELGDSALYFCASSVGQGINIQYFGAGTRLSVL.

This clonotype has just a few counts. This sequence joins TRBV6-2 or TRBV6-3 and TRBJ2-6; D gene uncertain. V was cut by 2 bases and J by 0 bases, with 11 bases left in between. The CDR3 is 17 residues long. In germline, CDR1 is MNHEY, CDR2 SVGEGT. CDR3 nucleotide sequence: TGTGCCAGCAGTTACCATACTGGCTACTCTGGGGCCAACGTCCTGACTTTC. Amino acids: CASSYHTGYSGANVLTF.

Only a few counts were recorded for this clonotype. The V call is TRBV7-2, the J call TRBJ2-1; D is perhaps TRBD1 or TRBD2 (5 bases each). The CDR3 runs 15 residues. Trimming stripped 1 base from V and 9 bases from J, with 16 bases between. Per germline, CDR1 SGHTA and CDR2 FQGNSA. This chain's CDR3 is CASSLGTGHLAEQFF. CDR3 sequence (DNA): TGTGCCAGCAGCTTAGGTACAGGACATCTAGCTGAGCAGTTCTTC.

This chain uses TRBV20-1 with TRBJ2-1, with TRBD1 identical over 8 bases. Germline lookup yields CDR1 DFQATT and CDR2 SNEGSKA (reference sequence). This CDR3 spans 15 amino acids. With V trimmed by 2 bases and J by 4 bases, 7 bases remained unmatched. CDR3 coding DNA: TGCAGTGCTAGACAGGGGGCGATTGTATACAATGAGCAGTTCTTC. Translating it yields CSARQGAIVYNEQFF.

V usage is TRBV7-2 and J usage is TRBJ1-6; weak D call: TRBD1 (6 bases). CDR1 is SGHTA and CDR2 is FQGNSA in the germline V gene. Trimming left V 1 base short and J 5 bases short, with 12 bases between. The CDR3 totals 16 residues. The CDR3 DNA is TGTGCCAGCAGCTTAGGTTCCGGGGGCAATAATTCACCCCTCCACTTT. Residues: CASSLGSGGNNSPLHF.

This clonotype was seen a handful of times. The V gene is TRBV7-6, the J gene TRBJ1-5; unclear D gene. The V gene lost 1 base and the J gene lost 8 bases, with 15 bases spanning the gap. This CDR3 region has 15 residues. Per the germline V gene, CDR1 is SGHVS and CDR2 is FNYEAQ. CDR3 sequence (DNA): TGTGCCAGCAGCTTAGGGCCGCAGCCGGAAAAGCCCCAGCATTTT. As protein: CASSLGPQPEKPQHF.

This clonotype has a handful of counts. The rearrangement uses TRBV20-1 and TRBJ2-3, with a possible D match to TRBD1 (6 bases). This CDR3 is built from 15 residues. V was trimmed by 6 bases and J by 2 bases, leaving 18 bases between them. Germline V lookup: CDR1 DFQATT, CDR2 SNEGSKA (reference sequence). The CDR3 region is CSAVRGAGDTDTQYF. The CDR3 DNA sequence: TGCAGTGCCGTAAGAGGGGCAGGGGACACAGATACGCAGTATTTT.

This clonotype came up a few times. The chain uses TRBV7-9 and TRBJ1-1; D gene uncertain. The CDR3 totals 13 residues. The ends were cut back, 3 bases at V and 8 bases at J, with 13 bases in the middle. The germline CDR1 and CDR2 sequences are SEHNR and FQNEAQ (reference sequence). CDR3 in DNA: TGTGCCAGCAGCTTCCCCACGCGCAGCGAAGCTTTCTTT. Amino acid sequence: CASSFPTRSEAFF. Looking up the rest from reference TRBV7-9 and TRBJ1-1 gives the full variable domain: DTGVSQNPRHKITKRGQNVTFRCDPISEHNRLYWYRQTLGQGPEFLTYFQNEAQLEKSRLLSDRFSAERPKGSFSTLEIQRTEQGDSAMYLCASSFPTRSEAFFGQGTRLTVV.

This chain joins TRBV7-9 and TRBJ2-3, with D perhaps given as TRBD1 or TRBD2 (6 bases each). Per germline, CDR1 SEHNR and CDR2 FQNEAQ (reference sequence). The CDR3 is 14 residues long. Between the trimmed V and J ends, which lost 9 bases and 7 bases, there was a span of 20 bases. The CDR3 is CASSLGGLRNTQYF. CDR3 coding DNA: TGTGCCAGTTCCCTTGGGGGGCTAAGAAATACGCAGTATTTT.

The DNA of the CDR3 is TGTGCCAGCAGCCCTCCGGGACTAGCGGTCCCCAGCACAGATACGCAGTATTTT. Its translation is CASSPPGLAVPSTDTQYF. The chain employs TRBV13 and TRBJ2-3; TRBD2 matches at 11 bases. The CDR3 runs to 18 residues. Germline CDR1 reads PRHDT; CDR2 reads FYEKMQ (reference sequence). V was clipped by 5 bases and J by 0 bases; unmatched bases: 10.

CDR3 loop: CASSQGAPDTQYF. The CDR3, as DNA: TGTGCCAGCAGCCAGGGTGCCCCGGATACGCAGTATTTT. This chain joins TRBV14 and TRBJ2-3; no reliable D call. The CDR3 loop spans 13 amino acids. Looked up from germline, CDR1 is SGHDN and CDR2 is FVKESK. V shed 3 bases and J shed 6 bases, with 10 bases lying between them.

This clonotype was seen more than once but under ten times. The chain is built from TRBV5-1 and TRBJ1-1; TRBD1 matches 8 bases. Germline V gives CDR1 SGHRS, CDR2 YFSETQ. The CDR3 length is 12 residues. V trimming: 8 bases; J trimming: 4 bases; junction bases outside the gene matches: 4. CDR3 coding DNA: TGCGCCAGTCGGACAGGGAGCACTGAAGCTTTCTTT. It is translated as CASRTGSTEAFF. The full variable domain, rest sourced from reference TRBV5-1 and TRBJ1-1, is KAGVTQTPRYLIKTRGQQVTLSCSPISGHRSVSWYQQTPGQGLQFLFEYFSETQRNKGNFPGRFSGRQFSNSRSEMNVSTLELGDSALYLCASRTGSTEAFFGQGTRLTVV.

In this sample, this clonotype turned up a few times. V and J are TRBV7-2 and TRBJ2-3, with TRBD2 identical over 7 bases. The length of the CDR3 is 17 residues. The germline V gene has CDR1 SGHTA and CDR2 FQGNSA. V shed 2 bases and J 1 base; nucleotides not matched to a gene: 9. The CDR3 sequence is CASSLSSSAGGTDTQYF. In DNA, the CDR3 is TGTGCCAGCAGCTTAAGTAGCTCCGCGGGGGGCACAGATACGCAGTATTTT.

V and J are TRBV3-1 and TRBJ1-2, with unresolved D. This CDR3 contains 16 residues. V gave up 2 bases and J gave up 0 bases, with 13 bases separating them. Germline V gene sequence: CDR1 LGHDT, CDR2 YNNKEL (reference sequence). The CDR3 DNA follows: TGTGCCAGCAGCCAAAACTCGCTCAAGACTAACTATGGCTACACCTTC. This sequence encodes CASSQNSLKTNYGYTF.